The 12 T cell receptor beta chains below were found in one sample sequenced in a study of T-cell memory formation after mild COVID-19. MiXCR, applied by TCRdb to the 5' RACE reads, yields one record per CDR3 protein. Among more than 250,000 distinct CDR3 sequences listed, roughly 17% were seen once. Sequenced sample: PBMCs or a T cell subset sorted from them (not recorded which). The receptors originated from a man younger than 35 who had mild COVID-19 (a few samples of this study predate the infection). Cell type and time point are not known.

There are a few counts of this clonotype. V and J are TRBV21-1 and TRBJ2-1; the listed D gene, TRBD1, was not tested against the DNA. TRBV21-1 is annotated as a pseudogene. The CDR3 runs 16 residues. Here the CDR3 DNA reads TGTGCCAGCAGCAAAGCTCCCAGGGGGCGTCAGAATGAGCAGTTCTTC. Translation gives CASSKAPRGRQNEQFF.

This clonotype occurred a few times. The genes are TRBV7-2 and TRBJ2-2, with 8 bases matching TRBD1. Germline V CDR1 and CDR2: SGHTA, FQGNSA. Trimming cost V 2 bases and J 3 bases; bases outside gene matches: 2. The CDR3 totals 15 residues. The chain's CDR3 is CASSLQGAHTGELFF. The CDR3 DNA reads TGTGCCAGCAGCTTACAGGGGGCGCACACCGGGGAGCTGTTTTTT.

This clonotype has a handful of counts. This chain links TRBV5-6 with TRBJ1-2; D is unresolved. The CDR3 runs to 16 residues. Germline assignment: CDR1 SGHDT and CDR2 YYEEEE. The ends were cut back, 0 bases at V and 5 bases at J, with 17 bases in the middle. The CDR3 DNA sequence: TGTGCCAGCAGCTTGGACTTTTCAATCCAGAGGTATGGCTACACCTTC. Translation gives CASSLDFSIQRYGYTF.

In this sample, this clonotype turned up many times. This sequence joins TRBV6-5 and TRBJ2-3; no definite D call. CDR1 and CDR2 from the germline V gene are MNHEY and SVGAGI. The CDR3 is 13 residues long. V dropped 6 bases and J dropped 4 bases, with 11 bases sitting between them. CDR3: CASSLLFADTQYF. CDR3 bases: TGTGCCAGCAGCCTCCTGTTCGCAGATACGCAGTATTTT.

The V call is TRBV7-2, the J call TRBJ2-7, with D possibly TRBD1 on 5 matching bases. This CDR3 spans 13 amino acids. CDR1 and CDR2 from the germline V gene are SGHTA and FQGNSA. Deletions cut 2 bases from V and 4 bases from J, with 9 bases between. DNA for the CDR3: TGTGCCAGCAGCTTATCATCAGGGTACGAGCAGTACGTC. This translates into CASSLSSGYEQYV.

The CDR3 reads CASSILPYGQGDNEQFF. The CDR3 DNA follows: TGTGCCAGCAGTATACTACCCTACGGACAGGGTGACAATGAGCAGTTCTTC. J is TRBJ2-1 and V is TRBV12-3 or TRBV12-4, with 8 bases that match TRBD1. J gave up 5 bases and V 5 bases, and 14 bases lay outside the gene matches. The CDR3 has 17 amino acids.

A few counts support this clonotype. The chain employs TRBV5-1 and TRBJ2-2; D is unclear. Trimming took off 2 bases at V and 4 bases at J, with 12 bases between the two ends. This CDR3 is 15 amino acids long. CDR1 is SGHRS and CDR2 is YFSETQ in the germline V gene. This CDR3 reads CASSLRSEVTGELFF. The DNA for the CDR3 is TGCGCCAGCAGCTTACGGTCAGAGGTCACCGGGGAGCTGTTTTTT.

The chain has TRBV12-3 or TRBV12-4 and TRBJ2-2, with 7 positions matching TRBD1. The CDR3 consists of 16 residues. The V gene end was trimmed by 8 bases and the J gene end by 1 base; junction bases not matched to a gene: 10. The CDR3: CASERGQTGNTGELFF. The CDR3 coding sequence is TGTGCCAGCGAAAGGGGACAGACTGGGAACACCGGGGAGCTGTTTTTT.

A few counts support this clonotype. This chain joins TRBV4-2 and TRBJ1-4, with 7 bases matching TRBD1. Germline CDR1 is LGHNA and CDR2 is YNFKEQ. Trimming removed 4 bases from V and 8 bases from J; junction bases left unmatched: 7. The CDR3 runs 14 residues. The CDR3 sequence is CASSLDRWGEKLFF. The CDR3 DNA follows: TGTGCCAGCAGCCTGGACAGGTGGGGGGAAAAACTGTTTTTT.

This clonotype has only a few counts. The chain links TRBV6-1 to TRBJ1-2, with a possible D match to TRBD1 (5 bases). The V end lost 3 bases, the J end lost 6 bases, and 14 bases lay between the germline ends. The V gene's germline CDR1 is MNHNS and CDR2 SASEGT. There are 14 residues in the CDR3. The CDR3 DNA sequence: TGTGCCAGCAGTGAGAGGCAGGGAAGGGATGGCTACACCTTC. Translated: CASSERQGRDGYTF.

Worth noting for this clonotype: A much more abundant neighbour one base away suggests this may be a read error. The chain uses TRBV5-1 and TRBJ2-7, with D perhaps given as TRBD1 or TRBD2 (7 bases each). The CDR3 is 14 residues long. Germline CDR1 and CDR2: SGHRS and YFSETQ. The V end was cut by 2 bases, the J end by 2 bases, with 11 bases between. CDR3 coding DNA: TGCGCCAGCAGCTTCAGGGGGGGCACCTACGAGCAGTACGTC. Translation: CASSFRGGTYEQYV.

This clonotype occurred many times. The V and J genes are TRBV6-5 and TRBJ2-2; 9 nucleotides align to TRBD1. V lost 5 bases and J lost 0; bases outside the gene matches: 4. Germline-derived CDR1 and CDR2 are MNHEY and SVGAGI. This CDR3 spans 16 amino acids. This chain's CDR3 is CASSRDRGTNTGELFF. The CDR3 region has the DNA TGTGCCAGCAGTCGCGACAGGGGGACGAACACCGGGGAGCTGTTTTTT.